The sample holds a few counts of the clone carrying this T cell receptor beta chain. The second PCR ran roughly 6 to 12 cycles with a sample-barcoded 5' primer and J-beta primers. TCRdb called the 5' RACE reads again in MiXCR, with one record for every CDR3 protein. The sample lists roughly 680,000 distinct CDR3 sequences, 52% occurring once. These data are taken from a study of blood T cells in healthy people across ages. Germline V gives CDR1 DFQATT, CDR2 SNEGSKA (reference sequence). The CDR3 runs to 15 residues. This TCR was sampled from a woman aged 80 or older in good health. The chain links TRBV20-1 to TRBJ2-1; TRBD2 aligns across 9 bases. Matching the DNA end better, TRBJ2-7 makes the J call doubtful. The source material was blood. This CDR3 reads CSARVLVAGDNEQYF. DNA for the CDR3: TGCAGTGCTAGAGTCCTGGTAGCGGGGGACAATGAGCAGTACTTC.